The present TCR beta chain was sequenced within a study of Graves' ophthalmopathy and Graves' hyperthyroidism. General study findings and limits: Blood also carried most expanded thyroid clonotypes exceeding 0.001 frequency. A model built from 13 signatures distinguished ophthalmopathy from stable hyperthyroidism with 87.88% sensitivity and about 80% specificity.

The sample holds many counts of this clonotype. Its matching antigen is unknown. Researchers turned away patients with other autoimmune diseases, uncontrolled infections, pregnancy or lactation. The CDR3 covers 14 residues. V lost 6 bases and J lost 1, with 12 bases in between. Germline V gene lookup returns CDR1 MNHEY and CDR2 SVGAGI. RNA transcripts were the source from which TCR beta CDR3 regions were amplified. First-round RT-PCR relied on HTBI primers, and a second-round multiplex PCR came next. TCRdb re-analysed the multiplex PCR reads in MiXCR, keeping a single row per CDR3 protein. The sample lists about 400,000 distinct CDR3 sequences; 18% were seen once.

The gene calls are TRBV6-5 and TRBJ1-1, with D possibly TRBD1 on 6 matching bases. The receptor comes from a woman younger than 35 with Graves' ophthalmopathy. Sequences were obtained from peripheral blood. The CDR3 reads CASRPRGGNTEAFF. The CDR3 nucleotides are TGTGCCAGCAGGCCTAGGGGGGGGAACACTGAAGCTTTCTTT.